Detailed here is one T cell receptor beta chain. These data belong to a study of technical replicates of blood from a few donors. This CDR3 is 13 amino acids long. The germline gives CDR1 KGHSH, CDR2 LQKENI. The trim removed 5 bases at V and 8 bases at J, leaving 8 bases unmatched. TCRdb's table, derived via immunoSEQ multiplex PCR, lists solely in-frame clones and lacks some. The sample consists of tens of thousands of clones, around 90% of them appearing once. This chain links TRBV18 with TRBJ1-2; 7 bases line up with TRBD1. The clonotype comes from a human donor in good health. Some clones in this sample may be carry-over from other donors' samples. Material for sequencing was PBMCs. Here the CDR3 reads CASSAGTAEGYTF. CDR3 sequence (DNA): TGTGCCAGCTCAGCCGGGACAGCTGAGGGCTACACCTTC.